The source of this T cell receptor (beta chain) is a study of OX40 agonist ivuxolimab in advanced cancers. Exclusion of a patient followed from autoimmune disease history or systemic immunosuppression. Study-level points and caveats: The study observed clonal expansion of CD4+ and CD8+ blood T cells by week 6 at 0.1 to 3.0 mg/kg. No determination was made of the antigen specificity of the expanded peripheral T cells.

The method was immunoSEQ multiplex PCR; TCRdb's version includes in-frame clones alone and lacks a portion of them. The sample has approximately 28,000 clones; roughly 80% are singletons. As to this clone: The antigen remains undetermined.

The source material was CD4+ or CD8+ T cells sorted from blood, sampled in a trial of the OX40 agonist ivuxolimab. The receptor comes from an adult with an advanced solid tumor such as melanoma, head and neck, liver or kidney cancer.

As DNA, the CDR3 is TGTGCCAGCAGGGTTCGTGGCCAAGAGACCCAGTACTTC. Protein sequence: CASRVRGQETQYF. The V and J genes are TRBV6-1 and TRBJ2-5; the D is unclear. Germline values: CDR1 MNHNS, CDR2 SASEGT. The CDR3 length is 13 residues. The V end lost 6 bases, the J end lost 1 base, and 9 bases lay between the germline ends.